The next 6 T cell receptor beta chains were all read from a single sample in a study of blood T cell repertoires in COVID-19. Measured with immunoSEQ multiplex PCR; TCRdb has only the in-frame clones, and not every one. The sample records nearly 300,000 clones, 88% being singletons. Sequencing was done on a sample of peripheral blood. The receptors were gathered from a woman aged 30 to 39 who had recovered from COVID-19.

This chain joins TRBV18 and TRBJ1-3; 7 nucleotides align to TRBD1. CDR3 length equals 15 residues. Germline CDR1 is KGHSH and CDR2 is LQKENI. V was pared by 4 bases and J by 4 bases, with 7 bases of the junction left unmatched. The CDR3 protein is CASSLSATGGNTIYF. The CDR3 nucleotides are TGTGCCAGCTCACTTTCCGCGACAGGGGGAAACACCATATATTTT.

The CDR3 reads CSASRQDSYNEQFF. The CDR3 DNA reads TGCAGTGCTAGTAGGCAGGACTCCTACAATGAGCAGTTCTTC. The chain recombines TRBV20-1 with TRBJ2-1; D ambiguous. The V and J ends lost 3 bases and 0 bases respectively, with 9 bases between them. The germline gives CDR1 DFQATT, CDR2 SNEGSKA (reference sequence). This CDR3 is built from 14 residues.

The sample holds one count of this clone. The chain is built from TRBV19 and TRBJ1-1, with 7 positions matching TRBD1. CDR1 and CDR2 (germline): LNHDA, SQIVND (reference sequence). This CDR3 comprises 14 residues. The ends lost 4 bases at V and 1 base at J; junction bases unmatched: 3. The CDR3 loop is CASSNRGWNTEAFF. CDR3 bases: TGTGCCAGTAGTAACAGGGGTTGGAACACTGAAGCTTTCTTT.

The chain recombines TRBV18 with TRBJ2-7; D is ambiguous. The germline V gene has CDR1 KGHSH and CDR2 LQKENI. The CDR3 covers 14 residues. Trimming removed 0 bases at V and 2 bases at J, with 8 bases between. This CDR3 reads CASSPPSKTYEQYF. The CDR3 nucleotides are TGTGCCAGCTCACCACCGAGCAAAACCTACGAGCAGTACTTC.

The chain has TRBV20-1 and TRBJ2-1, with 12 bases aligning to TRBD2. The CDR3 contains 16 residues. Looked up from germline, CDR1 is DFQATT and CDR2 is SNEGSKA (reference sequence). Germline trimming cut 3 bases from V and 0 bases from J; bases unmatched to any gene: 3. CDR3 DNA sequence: TGCAGTGCTAGTGGACTAGCGGGGAGCTCCTACAATGAGCAGTTCTTC. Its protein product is CSASGLAGSSYNEQFF.

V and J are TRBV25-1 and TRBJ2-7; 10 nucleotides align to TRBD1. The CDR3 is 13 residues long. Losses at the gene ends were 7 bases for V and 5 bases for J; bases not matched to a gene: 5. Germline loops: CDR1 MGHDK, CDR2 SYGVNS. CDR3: CASTRQGAHEQYF. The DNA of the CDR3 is TGTGCCAGCACCCGACAGGGGGCCCACGAGCAGTACTTC.